The T cell receptor (beta chain) under discussion was sequenced for a study of glioma-infiltrating T cells. A remark on this clonotype: The antigen remains undetermined.

Using RNA template, CDR3s of TCR alpha and beta were amplified with iRepertoire arm-PCR. Tissue mRNA or PBMC total RNA, roughly 100-400 ng, went into one-step reverse transcription and amplification. A single record per CDR3 protein comes from TCRdb applying MiXCR to the multiplex PCR reads. The table includes 160,000 or so distinct CDR3 sequences, roughly two fifths detected once. The study's findings and limits: CDR3 overlap between tissue and blood was very small. Tissue-blood divergence was below expectation in non-neoplastic patients, above in gliomas.

V lost 3 bases and J 2 bases, leaving 12 bases between the germline ends. This CDR3 is built from 15 residues. The rearrangement joins TRBV12-3 or TRBV12-4 to TRBJ2-3; possible D gene TRBD1, 5 bases. The clonotype comes from a human donor with low-grade glioma or glioblastoma, undergoing nonglioma brain surgery, or in good health (not recorded which). The sample consisted of glioma tissue, nonneoplastic brain tissue, or PBMCs (not recorded which). CDR3 loop: CASSFFDRPTDTQYF. For the CDR3, the DNA is TGTGCCAGCAGTTTCTTCGACAGACCCACAGATACGCAGTATTTT.